The 17 T cell receptor beta chains below come from one sample, sequenced in a study of blood T cell repertoires in COVID-19. The assay was immunoSEQ multiplex PCR, and TCRdb's table has in-frame clones only and misses some. The top ten hold 5.5% to 6.5% of the sample, which has a few hundred thousand clones, 85% to 90% seen once. What was sequenced was peripheral blood. These receptors originate from a man in his sixties with acute or convalescent COVID-19.

The gene calls are TRBV28 and TRBJ1-1; 8 nucleotides align to TRBD1. Trimming removed 5 bases from V and 5 bases from J; junction bases left unmatched: 13. Germline CDR1 MDHEN, CDR2 SYDVKM. This CDR3 is 16 amino acids long. The CDR3 nucleotides read TGTGCCAGCAGTCCCGGACTGGACAGGGTTTATACTGAAGCTTTCTTT. Protein sequence: CASSPGLDRVYTEAFF.

V usage is TRBV2 and J usage is TRBJ2-3; D is perhaps TRBD1 (6 bases). Trimming removed 3 bases from V and 2 bases from J, with 12 bases in between. Per germline, CDR1 SNHLY and CDR2 FYNNEI. CDR3 size: 15 residues. For the CDR3, the DNA is TGTGCCAGCAGTGACGGGCAGGGGCCCACAGATACGCAGTATTTT. As protein: CASSDGQGPTDTQYF.

This chain links TRBV6-5 with TRBJ1-1; TRBD1 matches 7 bases. The V and J ends lost 3 bases and 7 bases, in that order; junction bases with no gene match: 8. Germline V gene data show CDR1 as MNHEY and CDR2 as SVGAGI. The CDR3 has 14 residues. The CDR3 protein is CASSYTRGGYEAFF. The CDR3 DNA reads as TGTGCCAGCAGTTATACAAGAGGGGGCTATGAAGCTTTCTTT.

In its sample, this clone was seen once. This rearrangement joins TRBV27 to TRBJ2-5, with TRBD1 as a possible D gene (5 bases). CDR1 and CDR2 (germline): MNHEY, SMNVEV (reference sequence). The CDR3 runs 12 residues. The V end was cut by 5 bases, the J end by 7 bases, with 11 bases between. Here the CDR3 DNA reads TGTGCCAGCAGTCCGGACACCACGACCCAGTACTTC. Translated: CASSPDTTTQYF.

V and J are TRBV27 and TRBJ2-7; D is ambiguous. Germline V gives CDR1 MNHEY, CDR2 SMNVEV (reference sequence). CDR3 size: 12 residues. With 5 bases removed from V and 7 bases from J, the gap between germline ends came to 12 bases. In nucleotides, the CDR3 is TGTGCCAGCAGTCCAATAGATGGTGAGCAGTACTTC. Protein sequence: CASSPIDGEQYF.

The DNA of the CDR3 is TGTGCCAGCAGTTCCAGCTATGGCTACACCTTC. Translated, it gives CASSSSYGYTF. This chain joins TRBV6-5 and TRBJ1-2, with D unclear. Germline V lookup: CDR1 MNHEY, CDR2 SVGAGI. Trimming shortened V by 4 bases and J by 4 bases, and 4 bases separated the two germline ends. This CDR3 spans 11 amino acids.

This clone was counted a few times. V is TRBV6-5 and J is TRBJ2-7, with D maybe TRBD2 (6 bases). Germline V gives CDR1 MNHEY, CDR2 SVGAGI. The ends were cut back, 2 bases at V and 2 bases at J, with 7 bases in the middle. The CDR3 consists of 13 residues. CDR3 sequence: CASSYGGTYEQYF. CDR3 DNA sequence: TGTGCCAGCAGTTACGGGGGGACCTACGAGCAGTACTTC.

The chain combines TRBV7-2 with TRBJ1-2; D is possibly TRBD1 (6 bases). This CDR3 spans 14 amino acids. CDR1 and CDR2 from the germline V gene are SGHTA and FQGNSA. The V end lost 3 bases, the J end lost 8 bases, and 16 bases lay between the germline ends. The CDR3, as DNA: TGTGCCAGCAGCTTGCGACAGGCAGCCGGGGGCTACACCTTC. It encodes CASSLRQAAGGYTF.

The V call is TRBV6-5, the J call TRBJ2-4, with 7 bases identical to TRBD1. The germline V gene has CDR1 MNHEY and CDR2 SVGAGI. V shed 6 bases, J shed 5 bases, and the junction held 4 bases outside the gene matches. This CDR3 region has 13 residues. In DNA form, the CDR3 reads TGTGCCAGCAGGGGGACAGTGGAAAACATTCAGTACTTC. Residues: CASRGTVENIQYF.

The chain recombines TRBV9 with TRBJ1-1; D is ambiguous. V lost 0 bases to trimming and J lost 1 base, with 7 bases between them. This CDR3 spans 14 amino acids. Looked up from germline, CDR1 is SGDLS and CDR2 is YYNGEE. CDR3 in DNA: TGTGCCAGCAGCGTAGATGCCAGGAACACTGAAGCTTTCTTT. Translated, it gives CASSVDARNTEAFF.

The V gene is TRBV11-1, the J gene TRBJ2-2; TRBD2 agrees at 10 bases. The CDR3 totals 15 residues. J gave up 6 bases and V 3 bases, and 4 bases lay outside the gene matches. CDR1 is SGHAT, CDR2 FQDESV, per germline (reference sequence). The CDR3 DNA reads as TGTGCCAGCAGCTTTGCAGCGGGAGGGTCCGGGGAGCTGTTTTTT. Its protein product is CASSFAAGGSGELFF.

V and J are TRBV2 and TRBJ1-5, with 8 positions matching TRBD1. Germline trimming cut 9 bases from V and 2 bases from J; bases unmatched to any gene: 6. The CDR3 contains 14 residues. The germline gives CDR1 SNHLY, CDR2 FYNNEI. The DNA for the CDR3 is TGTGCCAGTAATATACAGGGGGGCAATCAGCCCCAGCATTTT. This encodes CASNIQGGNQPQHF.

This clone is judged medium-sized. J is TRBJ1-1 and V is TRBV5-3; D uncertain. TRBV5-3 is recorded as an ORF, its role being uncertain. The CDR3 is made up of 14 amino acids. V was trimmed by 0 bases and J by 0 bases, leaving 6 bases between them. The CDR3 loop is CARSLAEMNTEAFF. The CDR3 DNA reads as TGTGCCAGAAGCTTGGCAGAAATGAACACTGAAGCTTTCTTT.

This clone came up once. The same CDR3 arises from other DNA sequences in this sample as well. The rearrangement links TRBV11-3 to TRBJ1-1, with a tentative D call TRBD1 (5 bases). The germline gives CDR1 SGHNT, CDR2 YENEEA. This CDR3 has 15 residues. Trimming cost V 2 bases and J 1 base, with 11 bases left between them. CDR3 nucleotide sequence: TGTGCCAGCAGCTTAAGGCAGGGCGGGAACACTGAAGCTTTCTTT. Translation gives CASSLRQGGNTEAFF.

This clone came up once. The chain combines TRBV9 with TRBJ1-5; D unresolved. The CDR3 runs 14 residues. With 0 bases removed from V and 0 bases from J, the gap between germline ends came to 4 bases. Germline values: CDR1 SGDLS, CDR2 YYNGEE. CDR3 bases: TGTGCCAGCAGCGTAGGACTTAGCAATCAGCCCCAGCATTTT. Its protein is CASSVGLSNQPQHF.

This chain connects TRBV11-2 to TRBJ1-1; TRBD1 matches 9 bases. Germline CDR1 and CDR2: SGHAT and FQNNGV. With V trimmed by 2 bases and J by 1 base, 5 bases remained unmatched. This CDR3 has 16 amino acids. The CDR3 reads CASSLTGTGWNTEAFF. CDR3 nucleotides: TGTGCCAGCAGCTTAACCGGGACAGGGTGGAACACTGAAGCTTTCTTT.

The chain employs TRBV10-3 and TRBJ1-2; 7 bases map to TRBD1. V was clipped by 11 bases and J by 2 bases; unmatched bases: 11. Germline V gene lookup returns CDR1 ENHRY and CDR2 SYGVKD. The CDR3 has 14 residues. The CDR3 is CAVTSGQLNYGYTF. DNA for the CDR3: TGTGCCGTAACTTCGGGACAGCTAAACTATGGCTACACCTTC.